The 8 T cell receptor beta chains reported below all come from one sample, sequenced in a study of technical replicates of blood from several donors. The protocol was immunoSEQ multiplex PCR, while the TCRdb copy is restricted to in-frame clones and leaves out a portion. Of approximately 99,000 clones in the sample, approximately 95% were seen once. Sample: T cells isolated from PBMCs. These receptors were taken from a human donor in good health.

The J gene is TRBJ2-7, the V gene TRBV11-3, with a tentative D call TRBD1 (6 bases). The V gene's germline CDR1 is SGHNT and CDR2 YENEEA. Trimming stripped 5 bases from V and 3 bases from J, with 29 bases between. This CDR3 is 19 amino acids long. The CDR3 DNA reads TGTGCCAGCAGCCCTACTTTTGTACAACAGGGTACCGTATTCTACGAGCAGTACTTC. Protein sequence: CASSPTFVQQGTVFYEQYF.

The sample holds one count of this clone. The chain recombines TRBV5-4 with TRBJ1-2, with a tentative D call TRBD1 (5 bases). Per the germline V gene, CDR1 is SGHNT and CDR2 is YYREEE (reference sequence). The CDR3 is made up of 14 amino acids. The V and J ends lost 0 bases and 8 bases respectively, with 14 bases between them. Here the CDR3 DNA reads TGTGCCAGCAGCTTGGCCGAAGGGGTGCGGGGCTACACCTTC. This sequence encodes CASSLAEGVRGYTF.

The DNA of the CDR3 is TGTGCCAGCAGCCAAGACAGCGGCCTGGCGGGAGTTCTCGAGCAGTACTTC. This gives the protein CASSQDSGLAGVLEQYF. V is TRBV4-2 and J is TRBJ2-7, with TRBD2 identical over 7 bases. This CDR3 contains 17 residues. Germline lookup yields CDR1 LGHNA and CDR2 YNFKEQ. J gave up 6 bases and V 0 bases, and 14 bases lay outside the gene matches.

The V gene is TRBV27, the J gene TRBJ2-7; D is possibly TRBD2 (6 bases). Trimming removed 3 bases from V and 4 bases from J, with 16 bases in between. The germline V gene has CDR1 MNHEY and CDR2 SMNVEV (reference sequence). The CDR3 loop spans 15 amino acids. The CDR3 nucleotides read TGTGCCAGCAGTTTTTCTAGCGCCAGAGGTTACGAGCAGTACTTC. Its translation is CASSFSSARGYEQYF.

The table lists this clone with a count of one. This chain uses TRBV5-1 with TRBJ2-7; tentatively, D is TRBD2 (5 bases). The CDR3 extends over 15 amino acids. V was shortened by 0 bases and J by 4 bases, with 14 bases between the two germline ends. The germline V gene encodes CDR1 SGHRS and CDR2 YFSETQ. CDR3 loop: CASSLAGLTGYEQYF. DNA of the CDR3: TGCGCCAGCAGCTTGGCTGGCTTAACGGGGTACGAGCAGTACTTC.

The chain couples TRBV19 to TRBJ1-5; a weak D match, TRBD1 (5 bases). This CDR3 comprises 15 residues. Germline-derived CDR1 and CDR2 are LNHDA and SQIVND (reference sequence). V was shortened by 3 bases and J by 5 bases, with 14 bases between the two germline ends. The CDR3 DNA reads TGTGCCAGTAGTATTCCCTACGACAGCGATCAGCCCCAGCATTTT. Protein sequence: CASSIPYDSDQPQHF.

The chain recombines TRBV5-4 with TRBJ2-7; 8 bases match TRBD1. V gave up 4 bases and J gave up 4 bases; unmatched junction bases: 13. The CDR3 contains 16 residues. CDR1 is SGHNT and CDR2 is YYREEE in the germline V gene (reference sequence). CDR3 in DNA: TGTGCCAGCAGCGCAGAAGGACAGGGCTCTAAATACGAGCAGTACTTC. Protein sequence: CASSAEGQGSKYEQYF.

This clone appeared once. The V gene is TRBV4-1, the J gene TRBJ2-3; 14 bases map to TRBD2. Per germline, CDR1 MGHRA and CDR2 YSYEKL. The CDR3 spans 19 residues. Unmatched junction bases numbered 11, after V lost 1 base and J lost 5 bases. DNA of the CDR3: TGCGCCAGCAGCCAAGGGCCGGGACTAGCGGGAGTCGGGAAAGATACGCAGTATTTT. It encodes CASSQGPGLAGVGKDTQYF.